This TCR beta chain stems from a study of T cells after posttransplantation cyclophosphamide. Study outcomes and limitations: Blood and skin or GI T cell repertoires showed limited TRB overlap. Later post-transplant blood repertoires were often dominated by donor CD8+ memory clones.

Assay: immunoSEQ multiplex PCR; the TCRdb copy retains only in-frame clones and omits some. Observed in the sample are some 2,000 clones, none of them singletons. Germline values: CDR1 MDHEN, CDR2 SYDVKM. CDR3 length: 13 amino acids. Trimming took 7 bases from V and 4 from J, leaving 10 bases between them. Treatment was busulfan-fludarabine conditioning, a marrow graft, and cyclophosphamide on days +3 and +4. In its sample, this clone is medium-sized. No antigen is known for it. This receptor was obtained from a female patient between 55 and 75 years old who received an allogeneic stem cell transplant from a related donor and was CMV-positive. Some T cells may be transferred from the graft donor. The chain uses TRBV28 and TRBJ1-4; D call uncertain. The source was PBMCs, collected 86 days after allogeneic stem cell transplant with posttransplant cyclophosphamide. The CDR3 DNA follows: TGTGCCAGCACCCAGAGGCTTAATGAAAAACTGTTTTTT. This gives the protein CASTQRLNEKLFF.